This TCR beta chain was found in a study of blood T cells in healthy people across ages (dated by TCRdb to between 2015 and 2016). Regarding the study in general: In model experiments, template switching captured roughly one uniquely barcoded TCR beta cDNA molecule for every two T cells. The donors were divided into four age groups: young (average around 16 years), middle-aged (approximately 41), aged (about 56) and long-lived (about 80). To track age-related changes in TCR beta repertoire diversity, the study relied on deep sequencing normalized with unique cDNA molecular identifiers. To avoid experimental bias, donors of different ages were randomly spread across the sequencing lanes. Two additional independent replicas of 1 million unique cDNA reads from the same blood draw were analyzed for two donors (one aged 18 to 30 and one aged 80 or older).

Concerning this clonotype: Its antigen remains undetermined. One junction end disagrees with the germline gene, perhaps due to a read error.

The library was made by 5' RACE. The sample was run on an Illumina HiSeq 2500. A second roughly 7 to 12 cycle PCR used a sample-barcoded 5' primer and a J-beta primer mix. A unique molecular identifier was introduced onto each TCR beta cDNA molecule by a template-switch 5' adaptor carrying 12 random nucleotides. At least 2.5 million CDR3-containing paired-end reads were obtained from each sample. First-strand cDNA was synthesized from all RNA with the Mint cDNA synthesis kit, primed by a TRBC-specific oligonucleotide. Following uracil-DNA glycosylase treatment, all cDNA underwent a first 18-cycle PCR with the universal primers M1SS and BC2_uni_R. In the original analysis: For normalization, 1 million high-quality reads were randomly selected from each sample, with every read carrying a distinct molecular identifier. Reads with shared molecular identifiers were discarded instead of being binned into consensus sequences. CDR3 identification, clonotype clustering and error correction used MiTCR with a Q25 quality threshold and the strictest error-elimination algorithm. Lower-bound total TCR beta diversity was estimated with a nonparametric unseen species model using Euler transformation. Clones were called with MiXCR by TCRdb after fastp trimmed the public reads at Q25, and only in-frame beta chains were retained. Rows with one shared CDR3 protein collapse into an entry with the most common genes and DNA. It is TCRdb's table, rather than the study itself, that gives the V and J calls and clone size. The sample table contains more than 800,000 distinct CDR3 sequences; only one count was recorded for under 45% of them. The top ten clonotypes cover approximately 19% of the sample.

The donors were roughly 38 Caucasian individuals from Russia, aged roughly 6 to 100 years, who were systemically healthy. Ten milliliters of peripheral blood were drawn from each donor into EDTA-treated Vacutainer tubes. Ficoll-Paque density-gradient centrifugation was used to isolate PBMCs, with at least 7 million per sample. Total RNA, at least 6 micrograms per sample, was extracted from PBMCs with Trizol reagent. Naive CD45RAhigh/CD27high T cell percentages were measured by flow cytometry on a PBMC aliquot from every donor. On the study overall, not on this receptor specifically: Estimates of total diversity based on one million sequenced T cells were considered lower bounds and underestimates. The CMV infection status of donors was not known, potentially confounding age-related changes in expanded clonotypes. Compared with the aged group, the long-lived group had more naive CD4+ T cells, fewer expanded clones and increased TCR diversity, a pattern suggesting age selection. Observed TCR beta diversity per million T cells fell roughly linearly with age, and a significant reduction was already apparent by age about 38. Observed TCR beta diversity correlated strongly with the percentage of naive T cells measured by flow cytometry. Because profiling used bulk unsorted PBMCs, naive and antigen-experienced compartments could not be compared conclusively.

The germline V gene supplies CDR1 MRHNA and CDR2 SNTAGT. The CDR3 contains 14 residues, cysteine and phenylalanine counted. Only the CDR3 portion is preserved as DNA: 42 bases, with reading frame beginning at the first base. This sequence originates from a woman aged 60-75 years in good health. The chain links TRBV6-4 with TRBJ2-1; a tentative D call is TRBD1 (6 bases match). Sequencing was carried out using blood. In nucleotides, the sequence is TGTGCCAGCAGTGACCGTGGACAGTACAATGAGCCGTTCTTC. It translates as CASSDRGQYNEPFF.